The clone carrying this T cell receptor beta chain has just a few counts. Antigen: not known. 13 Jbeta primers and 60 Vbeta primers were used for the PCR. The table came from immunoSEQ multiplex PCR; TCRdb's copy has only in-frame clones and leaves some out. Of some 150,000 clones in the sample, roughly 81% are singletons; the top ten hold 4.9%. The data were taken from a study of cytomegalovirus exposure and HLA in healthy donors. Study outcomes and limitations: Most TCR beta V segments were productive about 90% or about 30% of the time in an earlier analysis.

Sequencing was carried out using PBMCs. The receptor was derived from a woman aged 18-29 years in good health and CMV-seropositive.

Written as DNA, the CDR3 is TGTGCCAGCAGCTTGGAGGCTGGCTACGAGCAGTACTTC. Its translation: CASSLEAGYEQYF. The chain is built from TRBV13 and TRBJ2-5, with D possibly TRBD2 on 5 matching bases. The J call may be in error: the DNA end matches TRBJ2-7 better. The length of the CDR3 is 13 residues. From germline, CDR1 is PRHDT and CDR2 FYEKMQ (reference sequence).